This is a list of T cell receptor beta chains from one sample in a study of post-analysis software for immune sequencing data. TCRdb reprocessed the PCR reads via MiXCR and lists one record per CDR3 protein. The data show 600,000 to 700,000 distinct CDR3 sequences, with 55% to 60% seen just once and over 9% held by the top ten. Sequenced: blood. All receptors come from a girl aged 2 to 9 with multiple sclerosis. The CDR3 runs from the conserved cysteine through the conserved F or W. The D gene is left open where the match is weak. Clone size is shown for a subset of rows, as once, few, many or a class of expanded clone.

v_gene: TRBV29-1
j_gene: TRBJ1-2
d_gene: -
abundance: -
CDR3aa: CSVEDSGDGYTF
CDR3nt: TGCAGCGTTGAAGACTCTGGGGATGGCTACACCTTC

v_gene: TRBV4-1
j_gene: TRBJ2-3
d_gene: -
abundance: -
CDR3aa: CASSPLGAGTDTQYF
CDR3nt: TGCGCCAGCAGCCCCCTTGGGGCAGGAACAGATACGCAGTATTTT

v_gene: TRBV4-1
j_gene: TRBJ2-7
d_gene: -
abundance: many
CDR3aa: CASSQDWERDEQYF
CDR3nt: TGCGCCAGCAGCCAAGATTGGGAACGGGACGAGCAGTACTTC

v_gene: TRBV7-3
j_gene: TRBJ2-5
d_gene: -
abundance: -
CDR3aa: CASSLEGPKAQYF
CDR3nt: TGTGCCAGCAGCTTGGAGGGACCCAAGGCCCAGTACTTC

v_gene: TRBV29-1
j_gene: TRBJ2-5
d_gene: -
abundance: -
CDR3aa: CSGGGETQYF
CDR3nt: TGCAGCGGGGGTGGGGAGACCCAGTACTTC

v_gene: TRBV10-3
j_gene: TRBJ1-5
d_gene: -
abundance: -
CDR3aa: CAITGESDQPQHF
CDR3nt: TGTGCCATCACAGGGGAATCAGATCAGCCCCAGCATTTT

v_gene: TRBV28
j_gene: TRBJ2-1
d_gene: -
abundance: -
CDR3aa: CASSPDRLVYNEQFF
CDR3nt: TGTGCCAGCAGTCCCGACAGGCTAGTCTACAATGAGCAGTTCTTC

v_gene: TRBV20-1
j_gene: TRBJ1-1
d_gene: -
abundance: -
CDR3aa: CSARDWKKGSTEAFF
CDR3nt: TGCAGTGCTAGAGATTGGAAAAAAGGGTCCACTGAAGCTTTCTTT

v_gene: TRBV29-1
j_gene: TRBJ2-5
d_gene: -
abundance: -
CDR3aa: CSVEDPAREETQYF
CDR3nt: TGCAGCGTTGAAGATCCGGCCAGGGAAGAGACCCAGTACTTC

v_gene: TRBV7-3
j_gene: TRBJ2-1
d_gene: TRBD2
abundance: few
CDR3aa: CASSQPGLANNEQFF
CDR3nt: TGTGCCAGCAGCCAACCGGGACTAGCGAATAATGAGCAGTTCTTC

v_gene: TRBV9
j_gene: TRBJ1-2
d_gene: -
abundance: -
CDR3aa: CASSVGPKIDYGYTF
CDR3nt: TGTGCCAGCAGCGTAGGGCCCAAAATTGACTATGGCTACACCTTC

v_gene: TRBV2
j_gene: TRBJ2-3
d_gene: -
abundance: -
CDR3aa: CASTSEADTQYF
CDR3nt: TGTGCCAGCACCTCAGAGGCAGATACGCAGTATTTT

v_gene: TRBV6-5
j_gene: TRBJ2-3
d_gene: TRBD1
abundance: once
CDR3aa: CASSYSSEGGLSTDTQYF
CDR3nt: TGTGCCAGCAGTTACTCGAGTGAAGGGGGCTTGAGCACAGATACGCAGTATTTT

v_gene: TRBV5-6
j_gene: TRBJ2-1
d_gene: TRBD2
abundance: -
CDR3aa: CASSLDSGARSYNEQFF
CDR3nt: TGTGCCAGCAGCTTGGACAGCGGGGCACGATCCTACAATGAGCAGTTCTTC

v_gene: TRBV10-3
j_gene: TRBJ2-7
d_gene: TRBD1
abundance: -
CDR3aa: CAISLGQGSYEQYF
CDR3nt: TGTGCCATCAGTTTGGGACAGGGGTCCTACGAGCAGTACTTC

v_gene: TRBV20-1
j_gene: TRBJ1-2
d_gene: TRBD1
abundance: -
CDR3aa: CSARETGGSGYTF
CDR3nt: TGCAGTGCTAGAGAGACAGGGGGCAGTGGCTACACCTTC

v_gene: TRBV5-1
j_gene: TRBJ1-5
d_gene: TRBD1
abundance: -
CDR3aa: CASSLTGGDRPQHF
CDR3nt: TGCGCCAGCAGCTTGACAGGGGGAGATCGGCCCCAGCATTTT

v_gene: TRBV5-6
j_gene: TRBJ2-1
d_gene: TRBD1
abundance: -
CDR3aa: CASSPGTGWYEQFF
CDR3nt: TGTGCCAGCAGCCCCGGGACAGGGTGGTATGAGCAGTTCTTC

v_gene: TRBV7-9
j_gene: TRBJ2-1
d_gene: -
abundance: -
CDR3aa: CASSAPGAPYNEQFF
CDR3nt: TGTGCCAGCAGCGCCCCAGGGGCCCCCTACAATGAGCAGTTCTTC

v_gene: TRBV7-2
j_gene: TRBJ2-1
d_gene: -
abundance: few
CDR3aa: CASSLLGKGYNEQFF
CDR3nt: TGTGCCAGCAGCTTACTGGGAAAGGGCTACAATGAGCAGTTCTTC

v_gene: TRBV5-1
j_gene: TRBJ2-5
d_gene: TRBD2
abundance: -
CDR3aa: CTSSRGGLEETQYF
CDR3nt: TGCACCAGCAGCCGGGGGGGACTAGAAGAGACCCAGTACTTC

v_gene: TRBV4-3
j_gene: TRBJ2-1
d_gene: TRBD1
abundance: few
CDR3aa: CASSQDQGASRHEQFF
CDR3nt: TGCGCCAGCAGCCAAGATCAGGGGGCCTCTCGACATGAGCAGTTCTTC

v_gene: TRBV12-3/TRBV12-4
j_gene: TRBJ2-5
d_gene: TRBD2
abundance: -
CDR3aa: CANSTWTSGGQGTQYF
CDR3nt: TGTGCCAACAGTACCTGGACTAGCGGGGGTCAAGGGACCCAGTACTTC

v_gene: TRBV25-1
j_gene: TRBJ2-1
d_gene: -
abundance: -
CDR3aa: CASSEPPKGLSSYNEQFF
CDR3nt: TGTGCCAGCAGTGAACCCCCCAAGGGACTTAGCTCCTACAATGAGCAGTTCTTC

v_gene: TRBV29-1
j_gene: TRBJ2-5
d_gene: -
abundance: once
CDR3aa: CSVDRAGETQYF
CDR3nt: TGCAGCGTTGACAGGGCCGGGGAGACCCAGTACTTC

v_gene: TRBV28
j_gene: TRBJ1-5
d_gene: TRBD1
abundance: -
CDR3aa: CASSSTGGTDQPQHF
CDR3nt: TGTGCCAGCAGTTCGACAGGGGGAACGGATCAGCCCCAGCATTTT

v_gene: TRBV27
j_gene: TRBJ2-5
d_gene: TRBD1
abundance: few
CDR3aa: CASSPATRGQGETQYF
CDR3nt: TGTGCCAGCAGTCCCGCTACCAGGGGGCAGGGAGAGACCCAGTACTTC

v_gene: TRBV7-9
j_gene: TRBJ2-6
d_gene: -
abundance: -
CDR3aa: CASSLALGWGTGANVLTF
CDR3nt: TGTGCCAGCAGCTTAGCCCTAGGGTGGGGAACCGGGGCCAACGTCCTGACTTTC

v_gene: TRBV6-1
j_gene: TRBJ2-3
d_gene: TRBD2
abundance: -
CDR3aa: CASSERVAGGVSNTQYF
CDR3nt: TGTGCCAGCAGTGAAAGAGTAGCGGGAGGCGTCTCGAATACGCAGTATTTT

v_gene: TRBV20-1
j_gene: TRBJ2-7
d_gene: TRBD1
abundance: few
CDR3aa: CSAPGTGGANHEQYF
CDR3nt: TGCAGTGCTCCCGGGACAGGGGGCGCTAACCACGAGCAGTACTTC

v_gene: TRBV13
j_gene: TRBJ2-1
d_gene: TRBD1
abundance: -
CDR3aa: CASSPKDRGNEQFF
CDR3nt: TGTGCCAGCAGCCCAAAGGACAGGGGGAATGAGCAGTTCTTC

v_gene: TRBV12-3/TRBV12-4
j_gene: TRBJ2-3
d_gene: -
abundance: -
CDR3aa: CASSLSLSLVNTDAQYF
CDR3nt: TGTGCCAGCAGTTTATCTCTCAGCCTGGTAAACACAGATGCGCAGTATTTT

v_gene: TRBV2
j_gene: TRBJ2-3
d_gene: -
abundance: -
CDR3aa: CASNREDTQYF
CDR3nt: TGTGCCAGCAATAGGGAGGATACGCAGTATTTT

v_gene: TRBV13
j_gene: TRBJ2-1
d_gene: -
abundance: -
CDR3aa: CASSLWLRNSYNEQFF
CDR3nt: TGTGCCAGCAGCTTATGGTTGAGAAACTCCTACAATGAGCAGTTCTTC

v_gene: TRBV5-1
j_gene: TRBJ1-1
d_gene: TRBD1
abundance: few
CDR3aa: CASRAGGRTEAFF
CDR3nt: TGCGCCAGCAGGGCAGGGGGCCGGACTGAAGCTTTCTTT

v_gene: TRBV7-2
j_gene: TRBJ1-5
d_gene: -
abundance: few
CDR3aa: CASSFRTAASNQPQHF
CDR3nt: TGTGCCAGCAGCTTTAGGACAGCAGCGAGCAATCAGCCCCAGCATTTT

v_gene: TRBV6-2/TRBV6-3
j_gene: TRBJ1-1
d_gene: -
abundance: few
CDR3aa: CASSYGAGVLNTEAFF
CDR3nt: TGTGCCAGCAGTTACGGGGCAGGGGTTTTGAACACTGAAGCTTTCTTT

v_gene: TRBV2
j_gene: TRBJ1-2
d_gene: TRBD1
abundance: -
CDR3aa: CASRTDRGRGYGYTF
CDR3nt: TGTGCCAGCAGGACGGACAGGGGGCGCGGCTATGGCTACACCTTC

v_gene: TRBV2
j_gene: TRBJ2-7
d_gene: TRBD2
abundance: few
CDR3aa: CASSGLAGVSYEQYF
CDR3nt: TGTGCCAGCAGTGGGTTAGCGGGCGTATCCTACGAGCAGTACTTC

v_gene: TRBV4-1
j_gene: TRBJ2-7
d_gene: TRBD1
abundance: -
CDR3aa: CTSSHAGTGSYEQYF
CDR3nt: TGCACCAGCAGCCATGCCGGGACAGGATCCTACGAGCAGTACTTC

v_gene: TRBV6-4
j_gene: TRBJ1-2
d_gene: -
abundance: -
CDR3aa: CASSDGLGDGYTF
CDR3nt: TGTGCCAGCAGTGATGGTCTGGGTGATGGCTACACCTTC

v_gene: TRBV12-3/TRBV12-4
j_gene: TRBJ2-1
d_gene: TRBD2
abundance: many
CDR3aa: CASSPVAGGYNEQFF
CDR3nt: TGTGCCAGCAGCCCGGTAGCGGGAGGCTACAATGAGCAGTTCTTC

v_gene: TRBV5-1
j_gene: TRBJ2-7
d_gene: -
abundance: -
CDR3aa: CASSGRGSSIHEQYF
CDR3nt: TGCGCCAGCAGCGGCAGGGGAAGTAGTATCCATGAGCAGTACTTC

v_gene: TRBV7-9
j_gene: TRBJ2-7
d_gene: -
abundance: few
CDR3aa: CASSLASAYEQYF
CDR3nt: TGTGCCAGCAGCTTAGCGAGCGCCTACGAGCAGTACTTC

v_gene: TRBV29-1
j_gene: TRBJ2-3
d_gene: -
abundance: -
CDR3aa: CSVAGPDTQYF
CDR3nt: TGCAGCGTTGCGGGGCCTGATACGCAGTATTTT

v_gene: TRBV15
j_gene: TRBJ1-2
d_gene: -
abundance: -
CDR3aa: CATSRAYLYGYTF
CDR3nt: TGTGCCACCAGCAGAGCGTACCTCTATGGCTACACCTTC

v_gene: TRBV6-1
j_gene: TRBJ2-1
d_gene: TRBD2
abundance: -
CDR3aa: CASILAGVNNEQFF
CDR3nt: TGTGCCAGCATTCTAGCGGGGGTAAACAATGAGCAGTTCTTC

v_gene: TRBV7-2
j_gene: TRBJ2-1
d_gene: -
abundance: few
CDR3aa: CASSSVGPWGNNEQFF
CDR3nt: TGTGCCAGCAGCTCCGTGGGCCCTTGGGGGAACAATGAGCAGTTCTTC

v_gene: TRBV6-6
j_gene: TRBJ2-7
d_gene: TRBD1
abundance: -
CDR3aa: CASSPGQVVHEQYF
CDR3nt: TGTGCCAGCAGCCCGGGACAGGTGGTCCACGAGCAGTACTTC

v_gene: TRBV20-1
j_gene: TRBJ2-7
d_gene: -
abundance: once
CDR3aa: CSARKEVSYEQYF
CDR3nt: TGCAGTGCTAGGAAAGAGGTCTCCTACGAGCAGTACTTC